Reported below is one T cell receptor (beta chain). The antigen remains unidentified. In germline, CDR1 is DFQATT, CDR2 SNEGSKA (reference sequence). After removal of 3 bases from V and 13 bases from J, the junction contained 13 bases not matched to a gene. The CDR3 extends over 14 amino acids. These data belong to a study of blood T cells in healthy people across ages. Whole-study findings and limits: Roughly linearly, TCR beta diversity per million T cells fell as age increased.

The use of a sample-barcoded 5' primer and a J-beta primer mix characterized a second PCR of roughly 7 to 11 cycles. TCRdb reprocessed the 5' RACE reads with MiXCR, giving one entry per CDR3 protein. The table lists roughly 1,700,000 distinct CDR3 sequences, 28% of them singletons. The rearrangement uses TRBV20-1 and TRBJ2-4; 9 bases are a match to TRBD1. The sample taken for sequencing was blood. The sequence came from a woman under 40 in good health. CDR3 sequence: CSARPQGATGEQYF. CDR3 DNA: TGCAGTGCTAGGCCACAGGGGGCGACGGGGGAGCAGTACTTC.